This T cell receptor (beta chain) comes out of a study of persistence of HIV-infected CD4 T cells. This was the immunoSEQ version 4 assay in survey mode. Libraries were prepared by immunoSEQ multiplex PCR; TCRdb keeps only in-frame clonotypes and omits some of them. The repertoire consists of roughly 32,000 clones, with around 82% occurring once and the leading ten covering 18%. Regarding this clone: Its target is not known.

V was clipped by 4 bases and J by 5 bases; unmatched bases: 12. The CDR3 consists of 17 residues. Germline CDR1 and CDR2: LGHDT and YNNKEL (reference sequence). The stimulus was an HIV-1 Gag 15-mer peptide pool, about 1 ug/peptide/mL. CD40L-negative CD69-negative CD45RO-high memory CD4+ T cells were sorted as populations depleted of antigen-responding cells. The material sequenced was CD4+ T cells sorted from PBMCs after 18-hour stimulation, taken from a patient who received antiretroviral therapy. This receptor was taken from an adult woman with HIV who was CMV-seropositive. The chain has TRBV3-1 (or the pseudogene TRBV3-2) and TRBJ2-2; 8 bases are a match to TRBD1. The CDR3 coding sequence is TGTGCCAGCAGCCGAGTCTCCATGGACAGGGATACCGGGGAGCTGTTTTTT. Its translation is CASSRVSMDRDTGELFF.